The source of this TCR beta chain is a study of breast tumors, draining lymph nodes, adjacent tissues. Study-level points and caveats: Tumors had less TCR diversity than lymph nodes, more than nontumor tissue. That most tumor T cells come from lymph nodes remained unproven. Tumor and nontumor repertoires were significantly more similar in luminal-like than in basal-like breast cancer.

This clonotype was observed at least ten times. The antigen is not known. Trimming shortened V by 5 bases and J by 6 bases, and 16 bases separated the two germline ends. The V gene's germline CDR1 is SEHNR and CDR2 FQNEAQ (reference sequence). CDR3 length: 15 amino acids. The lymph nodes were axillary draining lymph nodes from breast cancer patients. TCRdb reprocessed the multiplex PCR reads via MiXCR and lists one record per CDR3 protein. The repertoire holds under 300,000 distinct CDR3 sequences, under 40% seen once, with 3% to 4% in the top ten. The V call is TRBV7-9, the J call TRBJ1-4; unclear D gene. The sample was axillary lymph node tissue. This clonotype was sampled from a female donor with breast cancer. Some clones in this sample may be carry-over from other donors' samples. CDR3 in amino acids: CASSLKGRRDEKLFF. The CDR3 DNA sequence: TGTGCCAGCAGCCTAAAAGGGAGGAGGGATGAAAAACTGTTTTTT.